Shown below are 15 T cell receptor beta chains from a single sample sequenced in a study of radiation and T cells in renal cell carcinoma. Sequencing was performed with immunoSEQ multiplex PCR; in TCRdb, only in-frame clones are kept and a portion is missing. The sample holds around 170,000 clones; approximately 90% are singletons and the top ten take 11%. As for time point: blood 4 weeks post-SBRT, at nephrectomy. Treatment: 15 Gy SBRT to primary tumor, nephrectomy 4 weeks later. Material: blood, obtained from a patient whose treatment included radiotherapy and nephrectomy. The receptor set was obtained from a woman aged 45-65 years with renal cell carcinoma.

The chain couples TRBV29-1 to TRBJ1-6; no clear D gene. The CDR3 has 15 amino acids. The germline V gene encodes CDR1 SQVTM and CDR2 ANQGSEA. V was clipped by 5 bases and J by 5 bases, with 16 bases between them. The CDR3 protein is CSVSGFRFHNSPLHF. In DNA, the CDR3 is TGCAGCGTTTCGGGCTTCCGATTCCATAATTCACCCCTCCACTTT.

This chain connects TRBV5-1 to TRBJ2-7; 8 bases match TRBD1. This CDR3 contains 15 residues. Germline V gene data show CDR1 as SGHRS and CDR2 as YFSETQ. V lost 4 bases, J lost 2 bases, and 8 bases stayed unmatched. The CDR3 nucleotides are TGCGCCAGCAGCCCAGACTTGGACAGGGCCTACGAGCAGTACTTC. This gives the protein CASSPDLDRAYEQYF.

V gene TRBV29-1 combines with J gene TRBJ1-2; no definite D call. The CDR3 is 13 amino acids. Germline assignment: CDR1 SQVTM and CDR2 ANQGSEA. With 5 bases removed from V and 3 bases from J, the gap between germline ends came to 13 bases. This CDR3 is CSVWGVRDYGYTF. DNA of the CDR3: TGCAGCGTTTGGGGTGTAAGGGACTATGGCTACACCTTC.

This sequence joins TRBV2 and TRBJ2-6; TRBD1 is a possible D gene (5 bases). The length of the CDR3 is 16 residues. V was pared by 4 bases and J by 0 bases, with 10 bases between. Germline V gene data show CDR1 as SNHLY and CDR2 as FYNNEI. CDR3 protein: CASSGRQFSGANVLTF. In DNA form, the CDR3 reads TGTGCCAGCAGTGGGAGACAGTTCTCTGGGGCCAACGTCCTGACTTTC.

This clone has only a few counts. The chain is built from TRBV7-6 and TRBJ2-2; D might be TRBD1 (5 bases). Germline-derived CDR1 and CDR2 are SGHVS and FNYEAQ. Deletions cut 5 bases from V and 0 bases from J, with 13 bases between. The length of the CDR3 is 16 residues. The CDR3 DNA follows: TGTGCCAGCAGCGAGTATGGGGCAGCGAACACCGGGGAGCTGTTTTTT. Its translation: CASSEYGAANTGELFF.

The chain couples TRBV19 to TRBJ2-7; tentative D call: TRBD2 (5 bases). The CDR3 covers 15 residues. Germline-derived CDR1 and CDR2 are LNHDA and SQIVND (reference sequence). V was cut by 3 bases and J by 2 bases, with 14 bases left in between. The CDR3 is CASSITLGEAYEQYF. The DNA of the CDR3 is TGTGCCAGTAGTATTACTTTGGGAGAAGCCTACGAGCAGTACTTC.

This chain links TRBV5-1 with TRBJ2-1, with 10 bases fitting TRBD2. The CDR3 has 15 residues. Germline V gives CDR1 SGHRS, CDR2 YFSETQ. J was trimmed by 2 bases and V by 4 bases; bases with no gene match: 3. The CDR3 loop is CASSQGLAAYNEQFF. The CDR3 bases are TGCGCCAGCAGCCAAGGACTAGCGGCCTACAATGAGCAGTTCTTC.

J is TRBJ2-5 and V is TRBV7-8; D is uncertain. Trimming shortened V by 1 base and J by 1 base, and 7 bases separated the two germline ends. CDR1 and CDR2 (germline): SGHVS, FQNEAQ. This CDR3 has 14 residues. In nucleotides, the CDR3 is TGTGCCAGCAGCTTAGTGCTTTTCCAAGAGACCCAGTACTTC. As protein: CASSLVLFQETQYF.

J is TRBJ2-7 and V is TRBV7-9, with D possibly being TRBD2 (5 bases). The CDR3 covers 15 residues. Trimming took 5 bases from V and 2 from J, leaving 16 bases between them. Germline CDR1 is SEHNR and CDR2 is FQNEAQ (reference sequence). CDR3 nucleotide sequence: TGTGCCAGCAGCCCCCCACTAGTTACGGCCTACGAGCAGTACTTC. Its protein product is CASSPPLVTAYEQYF.

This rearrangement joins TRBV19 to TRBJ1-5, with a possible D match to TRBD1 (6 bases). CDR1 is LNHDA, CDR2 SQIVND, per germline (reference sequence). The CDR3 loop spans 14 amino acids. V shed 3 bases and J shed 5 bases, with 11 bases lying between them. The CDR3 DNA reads TGTGCCAGTAGTATGGGGACATTCGATCAGCCCCAGCATTTT. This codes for CASSMGTFDQPQHF.

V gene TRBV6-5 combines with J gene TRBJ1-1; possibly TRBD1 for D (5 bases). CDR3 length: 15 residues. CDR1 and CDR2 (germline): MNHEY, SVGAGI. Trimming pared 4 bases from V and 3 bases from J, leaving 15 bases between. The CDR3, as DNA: TGTGCCAGCAGTTCTAAGCAGGGTATCCACACTGAAGCTTTCTTT. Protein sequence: CASSSKQGIHTEAFF.

The CDR3 DNA reads as TGTGCCAGCTCACCTGGACAAGAGACCCAGTACTTC. Translated: CASSPGQETQYF. The rearrangement uses TRBV18 and TRBJ2-5; no clear D gene. The CDR3 consists of 12 residues. V was cut by 3 bases and J by 2 bases, with 4 bases left in between. Per germline, CDR1 KGHSH and CDR2 LQKENI.

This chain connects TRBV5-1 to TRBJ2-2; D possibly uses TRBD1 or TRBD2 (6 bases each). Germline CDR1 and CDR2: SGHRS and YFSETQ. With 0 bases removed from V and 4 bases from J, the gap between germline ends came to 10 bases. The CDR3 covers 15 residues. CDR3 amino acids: CASSLGGAPTGELFF. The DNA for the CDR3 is TGCGCCAGCAGCTTGGGGGGGGCGCCCACCGGGGAGCTGTTTTTT.

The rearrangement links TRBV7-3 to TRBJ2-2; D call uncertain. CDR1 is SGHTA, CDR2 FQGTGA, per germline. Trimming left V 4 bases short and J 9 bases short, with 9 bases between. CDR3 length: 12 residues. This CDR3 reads CASSSSGRELFF. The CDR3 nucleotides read TGTGCCAGCAGCTCCTCGGGTAGGGAGCTGTTTTTT.

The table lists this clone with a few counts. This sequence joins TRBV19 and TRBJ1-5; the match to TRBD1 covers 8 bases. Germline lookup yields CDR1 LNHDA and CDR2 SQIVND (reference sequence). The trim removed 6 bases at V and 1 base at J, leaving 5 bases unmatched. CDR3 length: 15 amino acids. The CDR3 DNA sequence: TGTGCCAGTAGGACGGGACAGGTGAGCAATCAGCCCCAGCATTTT. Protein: CASRTGQVSNQPQHF.